This T cell receptor (beta chain) was retrieved from a study of monozygotic twins with inflammatory bowel disease. TCRdb re-analyzed the 5' RACE reads; it lists each CDR3 protein once, without DNA. The sample data list more than 300,000 distinct CDR3 sequences. The CDR3 is 15 residues long. Germline V CDR1 and CDR2: MDHEN, SYDVKM. Sequencing was performed on blood. This TCR was recovered from a human donor with ulcerative colitis or Crohn's disease, or a healthy co-twin of an affected twin (not recorded which). The V gene is TRBV28, the J gene TRBJ2-3. The chain's CDR3 is CASSSYRKMGDTQYF.